The 15 T cell receptor beta chains in this list originate from one sample, sequenced in a study of T cell changes during pregnancy in multiple sclerosis. Here immunoSEQ multiplex PCR was the method, and the copy in TCRdb shows in-frame clones only, minus some. The sample shows 60,000 to 75,000 clones, roughly 91% of them seen only once. The specimen was peripheral blood, collected before pregnancy. The receptors derive from a female donor with multiple sclerosis, enrolled in a pregnancy study.

This rearrangement joins TRBV7-2 to TRBJ2-5; 14 positions match TRBD2. CDR3 size: 19 residues. With V trimmed by 6 bases and J by 1 base, 13 bases remained unmatched. CDR1 and CDR2 from the germline V gene are SGHTA and FQGNSA. This CDR3 reads CASSYYRGLAGGIQETQYF. The CDR3 nucleotides read TGTGCCAGCAGTTATTACCGAGGACTAGCGGGGGGCATCCAAGAGACCCAGTACTTC. The complete variable domain, with remaining parts taken from reference TRBV7-2 and TRBJ2-5, reads GAGVSQSPSNKVTEKGKDVELRCDPISGHTALYWYRQSLGQGLEFLIYFQGNSAPDKSGLPSDRFSAERTGGSVSTLTIQRTQQEDSAVYLCASSYYRGLAGGIQETQYFGPGTRLLVL.

DNA of the CDR3: TGTGCCAGCAGCCCGGGGGGGAGCACGCAGTATTTT. Encoded protein: CASSPGGSTQYF. The chain has TRBV5-6 and TRBJ2-3, with 8 bases fitting TRBD2. The V gene end was trimmed by 4 bases and the J gene end by 9 bases; junction bases not matched to a gene: 4. The CDR3 length is 12 residues. Germline V CDR1 and CDR2: SGHDT, YYEEEE. Filled out from reference TRBV5-6 and TRBJ2-3, the complete variable domain reads DAGVTQSPTHLIKTRGQQVTLRCSPKSGHDTVSWYQQALGQGPQFIFQYYEEEERQRGNFPDRFSGHQFPNYSSELNVNALLLGDSALYLCASSPGGSTQYFGPGTRLTVL.

This chain links TRBV18 with TRBJ1-4; D not resolved. Trimming removed 6 bases at V and 0 bases at J, with 8 bases between. The CDR3 length is 14 residues. Germline CDR1 is KGHSH and CDR2 is LQKENI. CDR3 sequence: CASSRETTNEKLFF. DNA of the CDR3: TGTGCCAGCTCGAGGGAAACAACTAATGAAAAACTGTTTTTT.

The chain uses TRBV6-5 and TRBJ2-2; D perhaps matches TRBD1 (6 bases). V was cut by 5 bases and J by 9 bases, with 7 bases left in between. CDR1 and CDR2 (germline): MNHEY, SVGAGI. The CDR3 consists of 11 residues. The CDR3 region is CASSRDRELFF. The DNA for the CDR3 is TGTGCCAGCAGTCGGGACAGGGAGCTGTTTTTT.

The genes are TRBV30 and TRBJ1-4; D unclear. The CDR3 has 13 residues. With 7 bases removed from V and 7 bases from J, the gap between germline ends came to 16 bases. Germline V lookup: CDR1 GTSNPN, CDR2 SVGIG (reference sequence). The CDR3 DNA follows: TGTGCCTCTGACCTCTTCGGGAGTGAAAAACTGTTTTTT. It specifies CASDLFGSEKLFF.

V gene TRBV6-5 combines with J gene TRBJ2-7; 8 bases agree with TRBD2. From germline, CDR1 is MNHEY and CDR2 SVGAGI. This CDR3 is 13 amino acids long. The V gene end was trimmed by 7 bases and the J gene end by 2 bases; junction bases not matched to a gene: 4. The CDR3 protein is CASTSGGAYEQYF. The CDR3 bases are TGTGCCAGCACTTCCGGGGGGGCCTACGAGCAGTACTTC.

The chain employs TRBV27 and TRBJ2-3; 8 nucleotides match TRBD2. This CDR3 is built from 15 residues. J lost 3 bases, V lost 8 bases, and 10 bases had no gene match. Germline V lookup: CDR1 MNHEY, CDR2 SMNVEV (reference sequence). In DNA form, the CDR3 reads TGTGCCAGCCACAGCGCGGGGGGTACTACAGATACGCAGTATTTT. Translating it yields CASHSAGGTTDTQYF.

This clone appeared once. The chain uses TRBV19 and TRBJ1-6, with TRBD1 identical over 9 bases. The CDR3 covers 14 residues. V shed 5 bases, J shed 9 bases, and the junction held 5 bases outside the gene matches. Per the germline V gene, CDR1 is LNHDA and CDR2 is SQIVND (reference sequence). CDR3 sequence (DNA): TGTGCCAGTAGTGTGGGACAGGGTGGTTCACCCCTCCACTTT. This encodes CASSVGQGGSPLHF.

This clone was picked up one time. CDR3 sequence: CASNSPGTGYQETQYF. The CDR3 DNA reads as TGTGCCAGCAACTCCCCAGGGACAGGCTACCAAGAGACCCAGTACTTC. V gene TRBV7-2 combines with J gene TRBJ2-5; TRBD1 matches at 8 bases. Germline lookup yields CDR1 SGHTA and CDR2 FQGNSA. The CDR3 is 16 residues long. V gave up 7 bases and J gave up 0 bases; unmatched junction bases: 10.

This chain uses TRBV19 with TRBJ2-3; D is undetermined. This CDR3 is built from 14 residues. Germline V gene sequence: CDR1 LNHDA, CDR2 SQIVND (reference sequence). Between the trimmed V and J ends, which lost 4 bases and 3 bases, there was a span of 11 bases. The CDR3 sequence: CASSNGWATDTQYF. The CDR3 DNA reads as TGTGCCAGTAGTAACGGCTGGGCGACAGATACGCAGTATTTT.

The chain is built from TRBV14 and TRBJ1-2, with 7 nucleotides matching TRBD1. In germline, CDR1 is SGHDN, CDR2 FVKESK. This CDR3 is 14 amino acids long. V dropped 1 base and J dropped 3; count of bases not matched to a gene: 2. The CDR3 DNA reads as TGTGCCAGCAGCCAAGTAACAGGGGACTATGGCTACACCTTC. Amino acid sequence: CASSQVTGDYGYTF. The entire variable domain, with the rest obtained from reference TRBV14 and TRBJ1-2, is as follows: EAGVTQFPSHSVIEKGQTVTLRCDPISGHDNLYWYRRVMGKEIKFLLHFVKESKQDESGMPNNRFLAERTGGTYSTLKVQPAELEDSGVYFCASSQVTGDYGYTFGSGTRLTVV.

This chain connects TRBV25-1 to TRBJ2-7; TRBD1 is a possible D gene (6 bases). CDR1 and CDR2 (germline): MGHDK, SYGVNS. V was pared by 6 bases and J by 5 bases, with 11 bases between. The CDR3 has 12 amino acids. CDR3 in DNA: TGTGCCAGCAGAGAGACAGGCGACGAGCAGTACTTC. The encoded protein is CASRETGDEQYF.

V and J are TRBV6-7 and TRBJ2-5; TRBD1 might be the D (6 bases). TRBV6-7 is an open reading frame, and its role is uncertain. Trimming shortened V by 2 bases and J by 1 base, and 14 bases separated the two germline ends. The CDR3 is made up of 16 amino acids. The CDR3 DNA follows: TGTGCCAGCAGTTACGCCCAGGGGAATATCCAAGAGACCCAGTACTTC. It codes for CASSYAQGNIQETQYF.

The chain carries TRBV14 and TRBJ1-1; tentatively, D is TRBD1 (5 bases). The CDR3 runs to 13 residues. Trimming removed 1 base at V and 5 bases at J, with 8 bases between. Germline V CDR1 and CDR2: SGHDN, FVKESK. The CDR3 is CASSQGGWTEAFF. The CDR3 coding sequence is TGTGCCAGCAGCCAAGGGGGCTGGACTGAAGCTTTCTTT.

V usage is TRBV29-1 and J usage is TRBJ1-2; TRBD1 aligns across 7 bases. Trimming cost V 7 bases and J 5 bases; bases outside gene matches: 13. This CDR3 has 14 residues. Germline CDR1 SQVTM, CDR2 ANQGSEA. The CDR3 nucleotides are TGCAGCGCCCCCAACCGGGACAGAGAATATGGCTACACCTTC. It is translated as CSAPNRDREYGYTF.